This TCR beta chain was profiled in a study of shared clonotypes between healthy human individuals. V lost 7 bases, J lost 8 bases, and 14 bases stayed unmatched. The germline V gene has CDR1 MRHNA and CDR2 SNTAGT. The CDR3 is 15 residues long. General observations from the study: Naive subsets typically showed greater estimated richness than memory subsets.

As regards this clone: No antigen is known for it.

Data came from immunoSEQ multiplex PCR; TCRdb stores just in-frame clones and leaves some out. The sample includes 1 million to 1.3 million clones, about four fifths of them seen just once. The receptor was derived from a man younger than 30 in good health. Some clones in this sample may be carry-over from other donors' samples. The chain has TRBV6-4 and TRBJ2-1; 7 nucleotides line up with TRBD2. What was sequenced was memory CD4+ T cells from PBMCs. As for subset: CD45RA-negative fraction. The CDR3: CASIEGGSMWDEQFF. In DNA, the CDR3 is TGTGCCAGCATAGAAGGCGGGAGTATGTGGGATGAGCAGTTCTTC.